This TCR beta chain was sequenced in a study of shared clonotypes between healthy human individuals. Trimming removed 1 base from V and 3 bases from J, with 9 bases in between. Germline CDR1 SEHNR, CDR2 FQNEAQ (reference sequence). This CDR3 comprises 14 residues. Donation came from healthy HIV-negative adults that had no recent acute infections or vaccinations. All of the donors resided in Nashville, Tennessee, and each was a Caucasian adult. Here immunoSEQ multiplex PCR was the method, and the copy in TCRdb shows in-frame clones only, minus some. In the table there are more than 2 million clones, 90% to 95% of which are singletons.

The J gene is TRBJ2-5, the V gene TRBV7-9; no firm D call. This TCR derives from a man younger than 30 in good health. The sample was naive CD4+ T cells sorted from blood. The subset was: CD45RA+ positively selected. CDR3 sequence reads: CASSLGVREETQYF. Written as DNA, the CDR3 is TGTGCCAGCAGCTTAGGCGTTAGGGAAGAGACCCAGTACTTC. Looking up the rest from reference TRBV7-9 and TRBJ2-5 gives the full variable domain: DTGVSQNPRHKITKRGQNVTFRCDPISEHNRLYWYRQTLGQGPEFLTYFQNEAQLEKSRLLSDRFSAERPKGSFSTLEIQRTEQGDSAMYLCASSLGVREETQYFGPGTRLLVL.